The rows below give T cell receptor beta chains drawn from one sample of a study of blood T cell repertoires in COVID-19. TCRdb's table, derived via immunoSEQ multiplex PCR, lists solely in-frame clones and lacks some. The sample has under 300,000 clones; around four fifths are singletons. Material for sequencing was peripheral blood. These receptors were collected from a man aged 60 to 69 who had recovered from COVID-19. The CDR3 runs from the conserved cysteine through the conserved F or W. The order of the fields is J gene, V gene, D gene, clone size, CDR3 DNA, CDR3 protein. A D gene is named only where the DNA matches it firmly. Clone size is given for some rows only: seen once, a few or many times, or a class if the clone is expanded.

j_gene: TRBJ1-1; v_gene: TRBV11-2; d_gene: TRBD1; abundance: NA; CDR3nt: TGTGCCAGCAGCTTTTTCAGGGGGCAAGGGAACACTGAAGCTTTCTTT; CDR3aa: CASSFFRGQGNTEAFF
j_gene: TRBJ2-5; v_gene: TRBV9; d_gene: TRBD2; abundance: NA; CDR3nt: TGTGCCAGCAGCGTAGCCGGGACTAGCGGGACGGAGACCCAGTACTTC; CDR3aa: CASSVAGTSGTETQYF
j_gene: TRBJ2-7; v_gene: TRBV6-1; d_gene: TRBD1; abundance: NA; CDR3nt: TGTGCCAGCAGTGGAGGGACAGGGAGGGTCCCCTACGAGCAGTACTTC; CDR3aa: CASSGGTGRVPYEQYF
j_gene: TRBJ1-5; v_gene: TRBV28; d_gene: TRBD1; abundance: NA; CDR3nt: TGTGCCAGCAGCAAGGTGCAGGGGACAGCACAGCCCCAGCATTTT; CDR3aa: CASSKVQGTAQPQHF
j_gene: TRBJ1-5; v_gene: TRBV7-8; d_gene: NA; abundance: NA; CDR3nt: TGTGCCAGCAGCTTCGGACAGCATAGCAATCAGCCCCAGCATTTT; CDR3aa: CASSFGQHSNQPQHF
j_gene: TRBJ2-2; v_gene: TRBV5-4; d_gene: NA; abundance: few; CDR3nt: TGTGCCAGCAGGGCAGGACACCTTAACACCGGGGAGCTGTTTTTT; CDR3aa: CASRAGHLNTGELFF
j_gene: TRBJ2-1; v_gene: TRBV6-4; d_gene: TRBD2; abundance: NA; CDR3nt: TGTGCCAGCAGTGGGGGCCCAGCGGGAGCTAGTAATGAGCAGTTCTTC; CDR3aa: CASSGGPAGASNEQFF
j_gene: TRBJ2-1; v_gene: TRBV9; d_gene: TRBD2; abundance: NA; CDR3nt: TGTGCCAGCAGCGTCAGCGGGGTACACAATGAGCAGTTCTTC; CDR3aa: CASSVSGVHNEQFF
j_gene: TRBJ2-7; v_gene: TRBV14; d_gene: TRBD1; abundance: NA; CDR3nt: TGTGCCAGCAGCCTCCCCGGGGGACAGGGCCCCTACGAGCAGTACTTC; CDR3aa: CASSLPGGQGPYEQYF
j_gene: TRBJ1-3; v_gene: TRBV13; d_gene: NA; abundance: NA; CDR3nt: TGTGCCAGCAGCTTAAGCCGGGACTCTGGAAACACCATATATTTT; CDR3aa: CASSLSRDSGNTIYF
j_gene: TRBJ2-5; v_gene: TRBV5-4; d_gene: TRBD2; abundance: few; CDR3nt: TGTGCCAGCCAAGCCGGGACTAGCGGGTGGGAGACCCAGTACTTC; CDR3aa: CASQAGTSGWETQYF
j_gene: TRBJ2-7; v_gene: TRBV28; d_gene: NA; abundance: once; CDR3nt: TGTGCCAGCAGTTCCATCAAGGGGCGCACCCCCTACGAGCAGTACTTC; CDR3aa: CASSSIKGRTPYEQYF
j_gene: TRBJ1-1; v_gene: TRBV10-3; d_gene: NA; abundance: NA; CDR3nt: TGTGCCATCAGTGGACAGGAACGTAACACTGAAGCTTTCTTT; CDR3aa: CAISGQERNTEAFF
j_gene: TRBJ2-7; v_gene: TRBV6-1; d_gene: TRBD1; abundance: NA; CDR3nt: TGTGCCAGCAGTGCGGCTACCGGGACAGGTTCTTTCGAGCAGTACTTC; CDR3aa: CASSAATGTGSFEQYF
j_gene: TRBJ1-1; v_gene: TRBV6-5; d_gene: NA; abundance: NA; CDR3nt: TGTGCCAGCAGGACAGAACCTAACACTGAAGCTTTCTTT; CDR3aa: CASRTEPNTEAFF
j_gene: TRBJ2-7; v_gene: TRBV6-5; d_gene: TRBD1; abundance: NA; CDR3nt: TGTGCCAGCAGTTACTCAAAGGGACAGACCTACGAGCAGTACTTC; CDR3aa: CASSYSKGQTYEQYF
j_gene: TRBJ1-5; v_gene: TRBV27; d_gene: NA; abundance: few; CDR3nt: TGTGCCAGCAGTCCGGGACTGAGGAATCAGCCCCAGCATTTT; CDR3aa: CASSPGLRNQPQHF
j_gene: TRBJ2-3; v_gene: TRBV7-2; d_gene: TRBD2; abundance: NA; CDR3nt: TGTGCCAGCAGCTTGCGCACCGGGACTAGCTTAGATACGCAGTATTTT; CDR3aa: CASSLRTGTSLDTQYF
j_gene: TRBJ1-1; v_gene: TRBV6-5; d_gene: NA; abundance: NA; CDR3nt: TGTGCCAGCAGCACAGGACAGACCACTGAAGCTTTCTTT; CDR3aa: CASSTGQTTEAFF
j_gene: TRBJ1-3; v_gene: TRBV4-1; d_gene: NA; abundance: few; CDR3nt: TGCGCCAGCAGCCACCTTTTCCCTTCCGGAAACACCATATATTTT; CDR3aa: CASSHLFPSGNTIYF
j_gene: TRBJ2-7; v_gene: TRBV19; d_gene: TRBD2; abundance: NA; CDR3nt: TGTGCCAGTAGTAAGAATCTAGCGGGAGACTACGAGCAGTACTTC; CDR3aa: CASSKNLAGDYEQYF
j_gene: TRBJ2-7; v_gene: TRBV6-5; d_gene: TRBD2; abundance: NA; CDR3nt: TGTGCCAGCAGGCACACTAGCGGAAGCTCCTACGAGCAGTACTTC; CDR3aa: CASRHTSGSSYEQYF
j_gene: TRBJ2-7; v_gene: TRBV7-9; d_gene: TRBD2; abundance: once; CDR3nt: TGTGCCAGCACCGGGACTAGCGGCTACGAGCAGTACTTC; CDR3aa: CASTGTSGYEQYF
j_gene: TRBJ2-7; v_gene: TRBV7-9; d_gene: TRBD2; abundance: NA; CDR3nt: TGTGCCAGCAGCCGTAGCGGGAGGGGCAATGGGGTCCACTTC; CDR3aa: CASSRSGRGNGVHF
j_gene: TRBJ1-5; v_gene: TRBV2; d_gene: NA; abundance: NA; CDR3nt: TGTGCCAGCAGAGAGGGAGGACGGAGACCCAATCAGCCCCAGCATTTT; CDR3aa: CASREGGRRPNQPQHF
j_gene: TRBJ2-6; v_gene: TRBV5-1; d_gene: TRBD1; abundance: NA; CDR3nt: TGCGCCAGCAGCCCAGGGGACAGGGGGCGTGGGGCCAACGTCCTGACTTTC; CDR3aa: CASSPGDRGRGANVLTF
j_gene: TRBJ2-2; v_gene: TRBV10-3; d_gene: NA; abundance: NA; CDR3nt: TGTGCCATCAGTGAGTCAGGGGGGGCCAACACCGGGGAGCTGTTTTTT; CDR3aa: CAISESGGANTGELFF
j_gene: TRBJ2-7; v_gene: TRBV15; d_gene: NA; abundance: NA; CDR3nt: TGTGCCACCAGCAGGGATATCGGGAGCGAGCAGTACTTC; CDR3aa: CATSRDIGSEQYF
j_gene: TRBJ2-1; v_gene: TRBV4-1; d_gene: NA; abundance: few; CDR3nt: TGCGCCAGCAGCCAAGATTACAGGGTTTTCTCCTACAATGAGCAGTTCTTC; CDR3aa: CASSQDYRVFSYNEQFF
j_gene: TRBJ2-2; v_gene: TRBV18; d_gene: TRBD2; abundance: NA; CDR3nt: TGTGCCAGCCAAGCGGGGTCGAACACCGGGGAGCTGTTTTTT; CDR3aa: CASQAGSNTGELFF
j_gene: TRBJ1-5; v_gene: TRBV5-8; d_gene: NA; abundance: NA; CDR3nt: TGTGCCAGCAGCTCTATTGGCACTAGGAATCAGCCCCAGCATTTT; CDR3aa: CASSSIGTRNQPQHF
j_gene: TRBJ2-3; v_gene: TRBV2; d_gene: TRBD2; abundance: NA; CDR3nt: TGTGCCAGCAGTGCGGGACTAGCGGGTGTTGTTACGCAGTATTTT; CDR3aa: CASSAGLAGVVTQYF
j_gene: TRBJ2-1; v_gene: TRBV12-3/TRBV12-4; d_gene: NA; abundance: NA; CDR3nt: TGTGCCAGCAGTCCCAGGGGATTTGAGCAGTTCTTC; CDR3aa: CASSPRGFEQFF
j_gene: TRBJ1-3; v_gene: TRBV7-9; d_gene: TRBD1; abundance: NA; CDR3nt: TGTGCCAGCAGCCAGACAGGGGTCTCTGGAAACACCATATATTTT; CDR3aa: CASSQTGVSGNTIYF
j_gene: TRBJ1-5; v_gene: TRBV11-3; d_gene: NA; abundance: once; CDR3nt: TGTGCCAGCAGCTTAGTAGGGGATAGCAATCAGCCCCAGCATTTT; CDR3aa: CASSLVGDSNQPQHF
j_gene: TRBJ1-2; v_gene: TRBV2; d_gene: NA; abundance: NA; CDR3nt: TGTGCCAGCAGGGCCGACTCGACCCGCGGGGCAGGCTACACCTTC; CDR3aa: CASRADSTRGAGYTF
j_gene: TRBJ2-1; v_gene: TRBV27; d_gene: TRBD2; abundance: NA; CDR3nt: TGTGCCAGCAGTTGGGGACTAGCTTATGAGCAGTTCTTC; CDR3aa: CASSWGLAYEQFF
j_gene: TRBJ2-7; v_gene: TRBV28; d_gene: TRBD2; abundance: NA; CDR3nt: TGTGCCAGCAGTCGTAGCGGGGGGTTCGAGCAGTACTTC; CDR3aa: CASSRSGGFEQYF
j_gene: TRBJ1-5; v_gene: TRBV6-1; d_gene: TRBD1; abundance: few; CDR3nt: TGTGCCAGCAGTGAAGGACAGGGCCAGCCCCAGCATTTT; CDR3aa: CASSEGQGQPQHF
j_gene: TRBJ2-5; v_gene: TRBV19; d_gene: TRBD2; abundance: NA; CDR3nt: TGTGCCAGTAGCCCTAGCGGGACCGGAGGGGAGACCCAGTACTTC; CDR3aa: CASSPSGTGGETQYF
j_gene: TRBJ1-1; v_gene: TRBV6-5; d_gene: NA; abundance: NA; CDR3nt: TGTGCCAGCAGGACACCCTTGGGCACTGAAGCTTTCTTT; CDR3aa: CASRTPLGTEAFF
j_gene: TRBJ1-2; v_gene: TRBV7-3; d_gene: NA; abundance: few; CDR3nt: TGTGCCAGCAGCCCAAGGGCAGGGGCCCAGATGGACTATGGCTACACCTTC; CDR3aa: CASSPRAGAQMDYGYTF
j_gene: TRBJ2-1; v_gene: TRBV30; d_gene: TRBD2; abundance: NA; CDR3nt: TGTGCCTGGAGTCCCCTAGCGGGGTTTAATGAGCAGTTCTTC; CDR3aa: CAWSPLAGFNEQFF
j_gene: TRBJ1-6; v_gene: TRBV18; d_gene: NA; abundance: NA; CDR3nt: TGTGCCAGCTCAAAGGACGGGGATAATTCACCCCTCCACTTT; CDR3aa: CASSKDGDNSPLHF
j_gene: TRBJ2-4; v_gene: TRBV5-1; d_gene: TRBD1; abundance: NA; CDR3nt: TGCGCCAGCAGCCCGGAGGGGACAGGGGCTCTCATAGCCAAAAACATTCAGTACTTC; CDR3aa: CASSPEGTGALIAKNIQYF
j_gene: TRBJ1-1; v_gene: TRBV19; d_gene: TRBD1; abundance: NA; CDR3nt: TGTGCCAGTAGCCCTCTGGCCGGACAGGGTTCCAACACTGAAGCTTTCTTT; CDR3aa: CASSPLAGQGSNTEAFF
j_gene: TRBJ2-5; v_gene: TRBV11-2; d_gene: NA; abundance: NA; CDR3nt: TGTGCCAGCAGCCCTCTGGCGGCCACCCAGTACTTC; CDR3aa: CASSPLAATQYF
j_gene: TRBJ1-2; v_gene: TRBV19; d_gene: TRBD1; abundance: NA; CDR3nt: TGTGCCAGTAGCCCCCCCGGGACAGGGGGCGGCTACACCTTC; CDR3aa: CASSPPGTGGGYTF
j_gene: TRBJ2-2; v_gene: TRBV9; d_gene: NA; abundance: once; CDR3nt: TGTGCCAGCAGCGTCGGCGGAAACACCGGGGAGCTGTTTTTT; CDR3aa: CASSVGGNTGELFF
j_gene: TRBJ2-3; v_gene: TRBV5-1; d_gene: TRBD1; abundance: few; CDR3nt: TGCGCCAGCAGCTTGAGGACAGGTGCAGATACGCAGTATTTT; CDR3aa: CASSLRTGADTQYF